Following are 30 T cell receptor beta chains from one sample sequenced in a study of beta chain features in type 1 diabetes. Expressed TCRB transcripts were sequenced because the entire RNA isolate underwent reverse transcription. Measured with immunoSEQ multiplex PCR; TCRdb has only the in-frame clones, and not every one. Seen here are roughly 330,000 clones, roughly 13% observed once, and the top ten hold about 0.016%. Their antigen targets remain unknown. Study results and limitations: Significant though moderate, a shortening of TCRB CDR3s appeared in all four CD4+ subsets of Type 1 diabetes patients.

Sequenced sample: naive CD4+ T cells from blood. These receptors were collected from a woman aged 18-29 years with type 1 diabetes.

This clone has only a few counts. This CDR3 is also generated by other DNA sequences in the sample. The chain carries TRBV5-1 and TRBJ1-2; unclear D gene. CDR1 and CDR2 (germline): SGHRS, YFSETQ. The CDR3 sequence is 14 residues long. The V gene lost 4 bases and the J gene lost 0 bases, with 10 bases spanning the gap. The CDR3 DNA is TGCGCCAGCAGCCTCGGCCAGGCTAACTATGGCTACACCTTC. It codes for CASSLGQANYGYTF. The entire variable domain, with the rest obtained from reference TRBV5-1 and TRBJ1-2, is as follows: KAGVTQTPRYLIKTRGQQVTLSCSPISGHRSVSWYQQTPGQGLQFLFEYFSETQRNKGNFPGRFSGRQFSNSRSEMNVSTLELGDSALYLCASSLGQANYGYTFGSGTRLTVV.

This clone was counted between two and nine times. The chain uses TRBV21-1 and TRBJ2-1; whether TRBD1, the table's D call, matches the DNA was not checked. TRBV21-1 is shown as a pseudogene. The length of the CDR3 is 15 residues. Here the CDR3 reads CASSKGRGIHNEQFF. CDR3 DNA sequence: TGTGCCAGCAGCAAGGGCAGGGGGATTCACAATGAGCAGTTCTTC.

This clone was seen a few times. V and J are TRBV12-5 and TRBJ2-7, with 13 nucleotides matching TRBD2. CDR1 and CDR2 (germline): LGHNT, FRNRAP. Germline trimming cut 4 bases from V and 7 bases from J; bases unmatched to any gene: 1. The length of the CDR3 is 13 residues. Here the CDR3 DNA reads TGTGCTAGTGGTTCGGGACTAGCGGGGGAGCAGTACGTC. Encoded protein: CASGSGLAGEQYV.

This clone has a handful of counts. The chain uses TRBV28 and TRBJ2-7; 8 positions agree with TRBD2. From germline, CDR1 is MDHEN and CDR2 SYDVKM. The CDR3 covers 15 residues. V was pared by 5 bases and J by 5 bases, with 11 bases of the junction left unmatched. CDR3: CASSLPGGRLHEQYF. The CDR3, as DNA: TGTGCCAGCAGTCTCCCAGGCGGGAGGCTCCACGAGCAGTACTTC. The full variable domain, rest sourced from reference TRBV28 and TRBJ2-7, is DVKVTQSSRYLVKRTGEKVFLECVQDMDHENMFWYRQDPGLGLRLIYFSYDVKMKEKGDIPEGYSVSREKKERFSLILESASTNQTSMYLCASSLPGGRLHEQYFGPGTRLTVT.

The chain carries TRBV5-8 and TRBJ2-2; a weak D match, TRBD1 (5 bases). Germline CDR1 reads SGHTS; CDR2 reads YDEGEE. The CDR3 sequence is 14 residues long. V shed 1 base and J shed 6 bases, with 10 bases lying between them. CDR3 nucleotide sequence: TGTGCCAGCAGCTTGTACAGGCCTCCCGGGGAGCTGTTTTTT. Amino acids: CASSLYRPPGELFF.

This clone was found a few times. CDR3 loop: CAWSGQGRKLFF. CDR3 bases: TGTGCCTGGAGTGGACAGGGCCGAAAACTGTTTTTT. The chain has TRBV30 and TRBJ1-4, with 7 nucleotides matching TRBD1. CDR1 and CDR2 (germline): GTSNPN, SVGIG (reference sequence). This CDR3 comprises 12 residues. V gave up 1 base and J gave up 10 bases; unmatched junction bases: 3.

There are a few counts of this clone. The V and J genes are TRBV18 and TRBJ2-1; 9 bases align to TRBD2. With 5 bases clipped from V and 1 base from J, the junction kept 9 bases outside the gene matches. This CDR3 has 17 residues. Looked up from germline, CDR1 is KGHSH and CDR2 is LQKENI. The DNA for the CDR3 is TGTGCCAGCTCAACTAGTCCTCTAGCGGGGTCCTACAATGAGCAGTTCTTC. It yields the protein CASSTSPLAGSYNEQFF.

This clone was recorded a few times. The chain employs TRBV7-8 and TRBJ2-5; 9 bases match TRBD2. Germline V gene sequence: CDR1 SGHVS, CDR2 FQNEAQ. The CDR3 runs to 17 residues. The J segment lost 4 bases and the V segment lost 1 base, leaving 10 bases of the junction unmatched. This CDR3 reads CASSLGTSVGERETQYF. In DNA form, the CDR3 reads TGTGCCAGCAGCTTAGGGACTAGCGTAGGGGAACGAGAGACCCAGTACTTC.

V usage is TRBV11-2 and J usage is TRBJ1-2; TRBD1 matches 8 bases. V lost 5 bases and J lost 6; bases outside the gene matches: 11. The CDR3 consists of 15 residues. In germline, CDR1 is SGHAT, CDR2 FQNNGV. The CDR3 reads CASSQRTGQTDGYTF. CDR3 DNA: TGTGCCAGCAGCCAACGGACAGGGCAGACTGATGGCTACACCTTC. Using reference TRBV11-2 and TRBJ1-2 for the parts outside the CDR3, the full variable domain is EAGVAQSPRYKIIEKRQSVAFWCNPISGHATLYWYQQILGQGPKLLIQFQNNGVVDDSQLPKDRFSAERLKGVDSTLKIQPAKLEDSAVYLCASSQRTGQTDGYTFGSGTRLTVV.

This clone was detected a few times. The V gene is TRBV4-1, the J gene TRBJ2-3, with D possibly matching TRBD1 (6 bases). Germline lookup yields CDR1 MGHRA and CDR2 YSYEKL. The length of the CDR3 is 16 residues. With 0 bases removed from V and 4 bases from J, the gap between germline ends came to 14 bases. The CDR3: CASSQEGTYSADTQYF. The DNA of the CDR3 is TGCGCCAGCAGCCAAGAAGGGACATATTCGGCAGATACGCAGTATTTT.

CDR3 protein: CASSPLTGGYGYTF. CDR3 DNA sequence: TGTGCCAGCAGTCCACTGACAGGAGGCTATGGCTACACCTTC. The chain recombines TRBV6-6 with TRBJ1-2, with D possibly TRBD1 on 6 matching bases. Per germline, CDR1 MNHNY and CDR2 SVGAGI (reference sequence). V was trimmed by 5 bases and J by 4 bases, leaving 14 bases between them. This CDR3 comprises 14 residues.

CDR3 sequence: CASSPTTRGADYGYTF. The CDR3 region has the DNA TGTGCCAGCAGCCCTACCACTCGGGGGGCGGACTATGGCTACACCTTC. The chain is built from TRBV7-8 and TRBJ1-2; TRBD1 might be the D (6 bases). Germline V gene lookup returns CDR1 SGHVS and CDR2 FQNEAQ. V lost 5 bases to trimming and J lost 3 bases, with 19 bases between them. CDR3 length: 16 residues.

This clone was counted a few times. The chain is built from TRBV9 and TRBJ2-3; 11 bases fit TRBD2. The length of the CDR3 is 16 residues. Germline V CDR1 and CDR2: SGDLS, YYNGEE. The junction had 6 bases not matched to a gene; V was cut back by 3 bases and J by 3 bases. DNA of the CDR3: TGTGCCAGCAGCGCGTCGCTAGCGGGAGGAACAGATACGCAGTATTTT. This codes for CASSASLAGGTDTQYF.

To note about this clone: The sample holds other DNA sequences that translate to the same CDR3. The V gene is TRBV30, the J gene TRBJ2-7; D is perhaps TRBD2 (5 bases). Trimming cost V 0 bases and J 6 bases, with 6 bases left between them. Germline loops: CDR1 GTSNPN, CDR2 SVGIG (reference sequence). There are 11 residues in the CDR3. The CDR3 DNA reads TGTGCCTGGAGTGTACGGGGCGAGCAGTACTTC. It is translated as CAWSVRGEQYF.

V is TRBV7-3 and J is TRBJ2-3; D not certain. CDR3 size: 13 residues. Trimming removed 2 bases at V and 2 bases at J, with 5 bases between. Germline V lookup: CDR1 SGHTA, CDR2 FQGTGA. The CDR3 reads CASSLEATDTQYF. The CDR3 bases are TGTGCCAGCAGCTTAGAGGCCACAGATACGCAGTATTTT.

CDR3 in DNA: TGTGCCAGCAGCCAACCCCGGGACAAAAAAGAGACCCAGTACTTC. Translating it yields CASSQPRDKKETQYF. The V call is TRBV4-2, the J call TRBJ2-5, with D tentatively TRBD1 (6 bases). V shed 2 bases and J shed 3 bases, with 13 bases lying between them. This CDR3 is 15 amino acids long. Looked up from germline, CDR1 is LGHNA and CDR2 is YNFKEQ.

The chain has TRBV25-1 and TRBJ2-5; the match to TRBD2 covers 8 bases. The CDR3 has 13 residues. The V segment lost 6 bases and the J segment 2 bases; nucleotides outside the gene matches: 2. CDR1 is MGHDK and CDR2 is SYGVNS in the germline V gene. The CDR3 bases are TGTGCCAGCAGGCGGGGGGAACAAGAGACCCAGTACTTC. Protein product: CASRRGEQETQYF.

In this sample, this clone turned up a few times. The chain joins TRBV5-1 to TRBJ2-5, with a weak D call TRBD2 (6 bases). The V end lost 4 bases, the J end lost 3 bases, and 16 bases lay between the germline ends. CDR1 is SGHRS, CDR2 YFSETQ, per germline. The CDR3 sequence is 15 residues long. CDR3 in DNA: TGCGCCAGCAGCCTCCCGGGACTTGGGAAAGAGACCCAGTACTTC. This translates into CASSLPGLGKETQYF.

The chain joins TRBV5-6 to TRBJ1-5, with a weak D call TRBD1 (6 bases). The V gene lost 1 base and the J gene lost 0 bases, with 14 bases spanning the gap. The CDR3 is 17 amino acids. CDR1 is SGHDT, CDR2 YYEEEE, per germline. CDR3 nucleotide sequence: TGTGCCAGCAGCTTGTTCAAACAGGGCTATAGCAATCAGCCCCAGCATTTT. It codes for CASSLFKQGYSNQPQHF.

This chain connects TRBV4-3 to TRBJ2-1; 8 positions agree with TRBD2. The germline V gene encodes CDR1 LGHNA and CDR2 YSLEER. Trimming took 0 bases from V and 4 from J; bases not matched to a gene: 8. The CDR3 length is 17 residues. The CDR3 DNA reads TGCGCCAGCAGCCAAGATCTTACGGGAGGGTCTTACAATGAGCAGTTCTTC. Translating it yields CASSQDLTGGSYNEQFF.

The V and J genes are TRBV4-2 and TRBJ2-1; 10 bases align to TRBD2. The CDR3 sequence is 16 residues long. Germline V gene sequence: CDR1 LGHNA, CDR2 YNFKEQ. J gave up 7 bases and V 0 bases, and 6 bases lay outside the gene matches. The CDR3 bases are TGTGCCAGCAGCCAAGATCCACTAGCGGGGCGAAATGAGCAGTTCTTC. As protein: CASSQDPLAGRNEQFF.

This clone was counted between two and nine times. The chain employs TRBV7-9 and TRBJ2-1, with D perhaps matching TRBD2 (6 bases). Deletions cut 4 bases from V and 7 bases from J, with 20 bases between. Per the germline V gene, CDR1 is SEHNR and CDR2 is FQNEAQ (reference sequence). CDR3 size: 16 residues. In DNA, the CDR3 is TGTGCCAGCAGCTCCACTAGCATCGGGTCCGGGAATGAGCAGTTCTTC. It is translated as CASSSTSIGSGNEQFF.

This clone turned up a few times. The chain joins TRBV19 to TRBJ2-1; maybe TRBD1 (5 bases). The CDR3 is made up of 15 amino acids. From germline, CDR1 is LNHDA and CDR2 SQIVND (reference sequence). The V end lost 1 base, the J end lost 4 bases, and 11 bases lay between the germline ends. CDR3 nucleotide sequence: TGTGCCAGTAGTATAGCTGGGGCGCCGTACAATGAGCAGTTCTTC. The encoded protein is CASSIAGAPYNEQFF.

The chain uses TRBV11-2 and TRBJ1-2; the match to TRBD1 covers 7 bases. The CDR3 contains 13 residues. Trimming took 5 bases from V and 3 from J; bases not matched to a gene: 3. In germline, CDR1 is SGHAT, CDR2 FQNNGV. The CDR3 DNA is TGTGCCAGCAGCCATGGGACAGACTATGGCTACACCTTC. This codes for CASSHGTDYGYTF.

This clone was counted between two and nine times. This chain joins TRBV6-6 and TRBJ1-5; TRBD1 agrees at 8 bases. The CDR3 totals 15 residues. Per germline, CDR1 MNHNY and CDR2 SVGAGI (reference sequence). Unmatched junction bases numbered 4, after V lost 6 bases and J lost 0 bases. The CDR3 region is CASSSTGVSNQPQHF. The CDR3, as DNA: TGTGCCAGCAGCTCGACAGGGGTTAGCAATCAGCCCCAGCATTTT.

This clone was seen a few times. The chain has TRBV2 and TRBJ2-6; possibly TRBD2 for D (5 bases). Trimming took off 6 bases at V and 0 bases at J, with 9 bases between the two ends. The CDR3 loop spans 15 amino acids. The germline CDR1 and CDR2 sequences are SNHLY and FYNNEI. The CDR3 is CASRRASSGANVLTF. The DNA for the CDR3 is TGTGCCAGCAGGAGGGCTAGCTCTGGGGCCAACGTCCTGACTTTC.

This clone has a handful of counts. The DNA of the CDR3 is TGTGCCAGCAGCGCCACGTCGGGACAGGGATACACCGGGGAGCTGTTTTTT. It is translated as CASSATSGQGYTGELFF. The chain is built from TRBV11-2 and TRBJ2-2; TRBD1 matches at 9 bases. V was pared by 5 bases and J by 3 bases, with 10 bases of the junction left unmatched. The CDR3 runs 17 residues. The V gene's germline CDR1 is SGHAT and CDR2 FQNNGV.

The gene calls are TRBV2 and TRBJ1-1; unclear D gene. Germline CDR1 and CDR2: SNHLY and FYNNEI. There are 12 residues in the CDR3. V was cut by 7 bases and J by 5 bases, with 11 bases left in between. CDR3 in DNA: TGTGCCAGCATTGCGGAACGGACTGAAGCTTTCTTT. The encoded protein is CASIAERTEAFF. The full variable domain, completed using reference TRBV2 and TRBJ1-1, is EPEVTQTPSHQVTQMGQEVILRCVPISNHLYFYWYRQILGQKVEFLVSFYNNEISEKSEIFDDQFSVERPDGSNFTLKIRSTKLEDSAMYFCASIAERTEAFFGQGTRLTVV.

CDR3 bases: TGCAGCGTTATCAGAACTAGCGGGAGGAAAGCCGACGAGCAGTACTTC. This sequence encodes CSVIRTSGRKADEQYF. V gene TRBV29-1 combines with J gene TRBJ2-7, with TRBD2 identical over 12 bases. Unmatched junction bases numbered 13, after V lost 5 bases and J lost 5 bases. Germline values: CDR1 SQVTM, CDR2 ANQGSEA. The CDR3 runs 16 residues.

This clone was found once. This rearrangement joins TRBV5-6 to TRBJ2-7; no clear D gene. With 1 base removed from V and 6 bases from J, the gap between germline ends came to 5 bases. From germline, CDR1 is SGHDT and CDR2 YYEEEE. The CDR3 is 11 amino acids. The CDR3 region is CASSLSGEQYF. As DNA, the CDR3 is TGTGCCAGCAGCTTGTCCGGCGAGCAGTACTTC.